This TCR beta chain stems from a study of blood T cell repertoires in COVID-19. About the research overall: Sites in the United States, Italy and Spain provided acute and convalescent COVID-19 samples. Nucleic acid was either cDNA or gDNA, and it came from T cells, B-cell-depleted T cells, or PBMCs.

Per the authors' pipeline: Reference gene primers were amplified, and this amplification served to estimate nucleated cell counts. Repertoires were generated with immunoSEQ multiplex PCR, while TCRdb's copy carries only in-frame clones and drops some. From that table come the V and J calls and clone size; the DNA was used to work out D and trimming. The sample carries about 53,000 clones, 77% recorded once. The CDR3 runs 13 residues. Germline V CDR1 and CDR2: MNHEY, SVGAGI. J was trimmed by 5 bases and V by 8 bases; bases with no gene match: 8. The receptor comes from a man in his 70s with active or convalescent COVID-19. Sequenced input: peripheral blood. The rearrangement links TRBV6-5 to TRBJ1-1; the match to TRBD1 covers 7 bases. CDR3 protein: CASGRQGVTEAFF. As DNA, the CDR3 is TGTGCCAGCGGAAGGCAGGGGGTTACTGAAGCTTTCTTT.